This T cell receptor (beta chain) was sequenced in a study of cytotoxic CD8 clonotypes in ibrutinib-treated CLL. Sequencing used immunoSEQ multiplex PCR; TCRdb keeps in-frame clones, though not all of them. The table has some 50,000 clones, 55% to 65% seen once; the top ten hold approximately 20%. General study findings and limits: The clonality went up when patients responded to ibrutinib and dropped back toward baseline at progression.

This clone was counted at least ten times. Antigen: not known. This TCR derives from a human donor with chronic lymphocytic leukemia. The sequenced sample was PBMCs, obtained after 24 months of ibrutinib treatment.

The CDR3 loop is CASRRGEQYF. The CDR3, as DNA: TGTGCCAGCCGCCGCGGGGAGCAGTACTTC. V gene TRBV2 combines with J gene TRBJ2-7; tentative D call: TRBD2 (5 bases). Trimming removed 8 bases from V and 7 bases from J, with 9 bases in between. The CDR3 has 10 residues. Per germline, CDR1 SNHLY and CDR2 FYNNEI.